Listed here is a single T cell receptor beta chain. Time point meaning: newly diagnosed GD, antithyroid drugs for less than 3 months. Researchers made the TCR library from RNA that was extracted from PBMCs. This sample stems from a study of regulatory T cells in long-lasting Graves disease. The length of the CDR3 is 15 residues. V shed 3 bases and J shed 5 bases, with 13 bases lying between them. Germline-derived CDR1 and CDR2 are KGHSH and LQKENI. Building the TCR beta libraries relied on iRepertoire HTBI primers, and CDR3 regions underwent Arm-PCR. TCRdb recomputed calls from the multiplex PCR reads with MiXCR, one row per CDR3 protein. Of 350,000 to 550,000 distinct CDR3 sequences in the sample, around 15% are singletons; the top ten hold around a quarter. These data were also reused for a study on T cells in Graves' hyperthyroidism and ophthalmopathy.

The sample here was peripheral blood mononuclear cells (PBMCs), taken at new diagnosis, from a patient treated with antithyroid drugs. The chain joins TRBV18 to TRBJ2-2; no definite D call. This clonotype was sampled from a woman between 18 and 29 years old with Graves disease. CDR3 coding DNA: TGTGCCAGCTCACCGACTGATGACGGAACCGGGGAGCTGTTTTTT. Its translation: CASSPTDDGTGELFF.